This is a list of T cell receptor beta chains from one sample in a study of cytomegalovirus exposure and HLA in healthy donors. The table came from immunoSEQ multiplex PCR; TCRdb's copy has only in-frame clones and leaves some out. The sample consists of about 150,000 clones, less than 95% of them appearing once. Material: PBMCs. These receptors all come from a man aged 18-30 years in good health and CMV-seropositive. Both conserved end residues are part of each CDR3. D genes are given only for firm matches. Where a row states a size, it is once, few, many or the class of an expanded clone; other rows omit it.

D: TRBD1
J: TRBJ1-1
size: NA
V: TRBV18
CDR3: CASSPLQGPNTEAFF
DNA: TGTGCCAGCTCACCACTACAGGGGCCGAACACTGAAGCTTTCTTT

D: TRBD1
J: TRBJ2-7
size: NA
V: TRBV27
CDR3: CASSYRGSNYEQYF
DNA: TGTGCCAGCAGTTACAGGGGATCGAATTACGAGCAGTACTTC

D: TRBD1
J: TRBJ1-1
size: NA
V: TRBV29-1
CDR3: CSVSGQGAEAFF
DNA: TGCAGCGTTTCGGGACAGGGGGCTGAAGCTTTCTTT

D: TRBD1
J: TRBJ1-2
size: NA
V: TRBV5-4
CDR3: CASSLGKTGDHGYTF
DNA: TGTGCCAGCAGCTTAGGAAAGACAGGGGACCATGGCTACACCTTC

D: NA
J: TRBJ1-4
size: NA
V: TRBV30
CDR3: CAWSVQILWGDEKLFF
DNA: TGTGCCTGGAGTGTACAAATACTATGGGGGGATGAAAAACTGTTTTTT

D: NA
J: TRBJ2-5
size: once
V: TRBV11-1
CDR3: CASSSREPQETQYF
DNA: TGTGCCAGCAGCTCGCGGGAACCTCAAGAGACCCAGTACTTC

D: TRBD2
J: TRBJ2-5
size: NA
V: TRBV5-1
CDR3: CASSLGLAGGPGETQYF
DNA: TGCGCCAGCAGCTTGGGACTAGCGGGAGGGCCCGGGGAGACCCAGTACTTC

D: TRBD2
J: TRBJ2-1
size: NA
V: TRBV4-2
CDR3: CASSQGPGLADRYNEQFF
DNA: TGTGCCAGCAGCCAAGGCCCGGGACTAGCGGACAGATACAATGAGCAGTTCTTC

D: TRBD1
J: TRBJ1-2
size: NA
V: TRBV7-9
CDR3: CASSLETGTAYGYTF
DNA: TGTGCCAGCAGCTTAGAAACCGGGACAGCCTATGGCTACACCTTC

D: TRBD2
J: TRBJ2-5
size: NA
V: TRBV7-2
CDR3: CASSLAHGGSWETQYF
DNA: TGTGCCAGCAGCCTAGCCCATGGCGGGAGTTGGGAGACCCAGTACTTC

D: NA
J: TRBJ1-1
size: few
V: TRBV4-1
CDR3: CASSQEFGSNTEAFF
DNA: TGCGCCAGCAGCCAAGAATTCGGTTCGAACACTGAAGCTTTCTTT

D: NA
J: TRBJ1-3
size: NA
V: TRBV5-6
CDR3: CASSLDGGNSGNTIYF
DNA: TGTGCCAGCAGCTTAGATGGCGGCAACTCTGGAAACACCATATATTTT

D: TRBD2
J: TRBJ2-1
size: NA
V: TRBV27
CDR3: CASSLGLAGGPWEQFF
DNA: TGTGCCAGCAGTCTGGGACTAGCGGGAGGGCCATGGGAGCAGTTCTTC

D: TRBD2
J: TRBJ2-5
size: NA
V: TRBV5-1
CDR3: CASSEVYGRGQETQYF
DNA: TGCGCCAGCAGCGAGGTCTACGGGAGGGGACAAGAGACCCAGTACTTC